This T cell receptor (beta chain) was captured by sequencing in a study of cytomegalovirus exposure and HLA in healthy donors. Study-wide points: A reported reduction in N-insertions relative to the roughly 710-donor mean was seen in an Asian-associated ancestry cluster in a later analysis. In vitro confirmation showed three CMV-associated chains to be CMV antigen specific.

PCR involved 60 Vbeta and 13 Jbeta primers. The repertoire was sequenced with immunoSEQ multiplex PCR; TCRdb's copy has only in-frame clones and lacks some. The sample lists 150,000 to 200,000 clones, 77% occurring once. Worth noting for this clone: The antigen is unknown.

The CDR3 length is 14 residues. The germline V gene has CDR1 SGHRS and CDR2 YFSETQ. The V and J ends lost 4 bases and 10 bases, in that order; junction bases with no gene match: 8. The sequence was collected from a woman aged 25 to 39 in good health and CMV-seropositive. Sequencing input: PBMCs. The J gene is TRBJ1-5, the V gene TRBV5-1, with 10 bases fitting TRBD1. The CDR3 spells CASSLGTGAEPQHF. In DNA form, the CDR3 reads TGCGCCAGCAGCCTGGGGACAGGGGCAGAACCCCAGCATTTT.